This TCR beta chain was sequenced during a study of blood T cell repertoires in COVID-19. Study-level information: Some COVID-19 samples were acute and others convalescent; all came from the United States, Italy and Spain. The cDNA or gDNA used as material had been derived from T cells, B-cell-depleted T cells, or PBMCs.

Study processing details: Amplification of reference gene primers provided the estimated nucleated cell counts. Clones were sequenced by immunoSEQ multiplex PCR, and TCRdb holds only the in-frame ones, with some missing. The V and J calls and clone size come from that table; D and trimming were worked out from the DNA. Among about 220,000 clones, approximately 82% were seen once, and the ten largest hold 3% to 4.5%. The length of the CDR3 is 14 residues. Between the trimmed V and J ends, which lost 10 bases and 2 bases, there was a span of 15 bases. Per the germline V gene, CDR1 is SGHTA and CDR2 is FQGNSA.

The sequenced material came from peripheral blood. The sequence came from a woman of 80 years or more with acute or convalescent COVID-19. The rearrangement links TRBV7-2 to TRBJ1-5; no reliable D call. The CDR3 sequence: CATQRNLGNQPQHF. The CDR3 DNA sequence: TGTGCCACCCAAAGAAACCTAGGCAATCAGCCCCAGCATTTT.